A selection of T cell receptor beta chains follows, all from one sample in a study of chemoradiotherapy in HPV16-positive cancers. Assay: immunoSEQ multiplex PCR; the TCRdb copy retains only in-frame clones and omits some. The table shows 53,000 or so clones, with roughly nine tenths occurring only once. The sequences come from blood, collected from a patient who underwent chemoradiotherapy. The source of these receptors is a human donor with HPV-associated anogenital cancer. CDR3s include the opening cysteine and the closing phenylalanine or tryptophan. D genes are given only for firm matches. Some rows mark clone size as missing; the rest say once, few, many or name a class of expanded clone.

TRBV5-1	NA	TRBJ1-3	NA	CASSGGSSGNTIYF	TGCGCCAGCAGCGGCGGGAGCTCTGGAAACACCATATATTTT
TRBV5-1	NA	TRBJ2-1	TRBD1	CASTDPGQGHNEQFF	TGCGCCAGCACGGACCCGGGACAGGGCCACAATGAGCAGTTCTTC
TRBV11-2	NA	TRBJ2-5	NA	CASSNRRTVQETQYF	TGTGCCAGCAGCAACCGTCGGACGGTACAAGAGACCCAGTACTTC
TRBV7-8	once	TRBJ2-5	TRBD2	CASSRTSAYTGETQYF	TGTGCCAGCTCGAGGACTAGCGCATACACGGGGGAGACCCAGTACTTC
TRBV19	NA	TRBJ1-3	NA	CASSPFLLLGSGNTIYF	TGTGCCAGTAGTCCATTCCTCCTCCTTGGCTCTGGAAACACCATATATTTT
TRBV19	NA	TRBJ1-5	NA	CASSIKGNYQPQHF	TGTGCCAGTAGTATCAAAGGGAACTATCAGCCCCAGCATTTT
TRBV27	NA	TRBJ1-6	NA	CASSLYSAGSYNSPLHF	TGTGCCAGCAGTTTATATTCTGCAGGCTCCTATAATTCACCCCTCCACTTT
TRBV10-1	NA	TRBJ2-7	NA	CASSELEYSYEQYF	TGCGCCAGCAGTGAGCTGGAATACTCCTACGAGCAGTACTTC
TRBV6-1	once	TRBJ1-5	NA	CASSESGSFSNQPQHF	TGTGCCAGCAGCGAATCAGGGAGCTTCAGCAATCAGCCCCAGCATTTT
TRBV25-1	NA	TRBJ2-7	NA	CASSDPGYEQYF	TGTGCCAGCAGTGATCCAGGGTACGAGCAGTACTTC
TRBV4-2	NA	TRBJ2-5	NA	CASSRWDQETQYF	TGTGCCAGCAGCCGGTGGGACCAAGAGACCCAGTACTTC
TRBV7-9	NA	TRBJ2-5	TRBD2	CASSLLSGLARQETQYF	TGTGCCAGCAGCTTATTGTCGGGACTAGCTCGTCAAGAGACCCAGTACTTC
TRBV5-6	once	TRBJ1-4	NA	CASSRQSTNEKLFF	TGTGCCAGCAGCCGACAGTCAACTAATGAAAAACTGTTTTTT
TRBV25-1	NA	TRBJ2-3	NA	CASSVRTVNTQYF	TGTGCCAGCAGTGTTCGGACAGTTAATACGCAGTATTTT
TRBV27	NA	TRBJ1-4	NA	CASSFRPGHTNEKLFF	TGTGCCAGCAGTTTCCGCCCCGGGCACACTAATGAAAAACTGTTTTTT
TRBV7-2	once	TRBJ1-2	TRBD1	CASSRDRVYGYTF	TGTGCCAGCAGCCGGGACAGGGTCTATGGCTACACCTTC
TRBV19	NA	TRBJ2-3	NA	CATTHRRLTDTQYF	TGTGCCACCACGCACCGGAGACTCACAGATACGCAGTATTTT
TRBV5-8	NA	TRBJ2-1	TRBD1	CASSRPGQAGNEQFF	TGTGCCAGCAGTCGTCCGGGACAGGCTGGCAATGAGCAGTTCTTC
TRBV30	NA	TRBJ1-5	NA	CAWSTGDSNQPQHF	TGTGCCTGGAGTACTGGGGATAGCAATCAGCCCCAGCATTTT
TRBV5-1	few	TRBJ2-2	TRBD2	CASSLGTSGTGELFF	TGCGCCAGCAGCTTGGGGACTAGCGGGACCGGGGAGCTGTTTTTT
TRBV30	NA	TRBJ1-1	NA	CAWSPQAMNTEAFF	TGTGCCTGGAGCCCACAGGCAATGAACACTGAAGCTTTCTTT
TRBV28	NA	TRBJ2-5	NA	CASRSGGAEETQYF	TGTGCCAGCAGATCCGGAGGGGCCGAAGAGACCCAGTACTTC
TRBV30	NA	TRBJ1-2	NA	CAWSVRLGTASYGYTF	TGTGCCTGGAGTGTTAGGTTAGGGACGGCGAGCTATGGCTACACCTTC
TRBV6-5	NA	TRBJ1-2	NA	CASSYGRDYGYTF	TGTGCCAGCAGTTACGGCAGGGACTATGGCTACACCTTC
TRBV18	NA	TRBJ2-5	NA	CASSPALQQETQYF	TGTGCCAGCTCTCCAGCTCTGCAGCAGGAGACCCAGTACTTC
TRBV15	NA	TRBJ1-2	NA	CATSRDKTAITF	TGTGCCACCAGCAGAGATAAGACAGCGATAACCTTC
TRBV4-2	few	TRBJ2-5	NA	CASSLSSGTLGQETQYF	TGTGCCAGCAGCCTGAGCTCCGGGACTTTAGGCCAAGAGACCCAGTACTTC
TRBV29-1	NA	TRBJ2-3	TRBD2	CSVPLAGVPDTQYF	TGCAGCGTCCCACTAGCGGGGGTGCCAGATACGCAGTATTTT
TRBV7-2	NA	TRBJ2-1	TRBD1	CASSSETGGHYISNEQFF	TGTGCCAGCAGCTCGGAGACAGGGGGCCATTATATCAGCAATGAGCAGTTCTTC
TRBV19	few	TRBJ1-2	NA	CASSMGGTGQGYGYTF	TGTGCCAGTAGTATGGGGGGAACTGGGCAAGGCTATGGCTACACCTTC
TRBV15	NA	TRBJ2-7	TRBD1	CATSYRDRERLPSYEQYF	TGTGCCACCAGCTACCGGGACAGGGAACGCCTCCCGTCCTACGAGCAGTACTTC
TRBV14	NA	TRBJ1-4	NA	CASSQPVGTSEKLFF	TGTGCCAGCAGCCAACCGGTGGGGACCAGTGAAAAACTGTTTTTT
TRBV7-9	NA	TRBJ2-2	NA	CASSLSGPILTGELFF	TGTGCCAGCAGCTTAAGCGGGCCGATCCTCACCGGGGAGCTGTTTTTT
TRBV9	NA	TRBJ2-2	TRBD2	CASNPGGLENTGELFF	TGTGCCAGCAACCCGGGAGGACTAGAGAACACCGGGGAGCTGTTTTTT
TRBV13	NA	TRBJ2-7	NA	CASSLQGGRDEQYF	TGTGCCAGCAGCTTACAAGGGGGTAGGGACGAGCAGTACTTC
TRBV4-3	once	TRBJ2-7	NA	CASSQDWDDAPYEQYF	TGCGCCAGCAGCCAAGATTGGGATGACGCACCCTACGAGCAGTACTTC
TRBV27	NA	TRBJ1-2	NA	CASSGTPYSNYGYTF	TGTGCCAGCAGTGGTACACCTTACTCTAACTATGGCTACACCTTC
TRBV19	NA	TRBJ2-1	NA	CASSRGNEQFF	TGTGCCAGTAGTAGGGGCAATGAGCAGTTCTTC
TRBV2	NA	TRBJ1-3	TRBD1	CASSEGTGNSGNTIYF	TGTGCCAGCAGTGAAGGGACAGGGAACTCTGGAAACACCATATATTTT